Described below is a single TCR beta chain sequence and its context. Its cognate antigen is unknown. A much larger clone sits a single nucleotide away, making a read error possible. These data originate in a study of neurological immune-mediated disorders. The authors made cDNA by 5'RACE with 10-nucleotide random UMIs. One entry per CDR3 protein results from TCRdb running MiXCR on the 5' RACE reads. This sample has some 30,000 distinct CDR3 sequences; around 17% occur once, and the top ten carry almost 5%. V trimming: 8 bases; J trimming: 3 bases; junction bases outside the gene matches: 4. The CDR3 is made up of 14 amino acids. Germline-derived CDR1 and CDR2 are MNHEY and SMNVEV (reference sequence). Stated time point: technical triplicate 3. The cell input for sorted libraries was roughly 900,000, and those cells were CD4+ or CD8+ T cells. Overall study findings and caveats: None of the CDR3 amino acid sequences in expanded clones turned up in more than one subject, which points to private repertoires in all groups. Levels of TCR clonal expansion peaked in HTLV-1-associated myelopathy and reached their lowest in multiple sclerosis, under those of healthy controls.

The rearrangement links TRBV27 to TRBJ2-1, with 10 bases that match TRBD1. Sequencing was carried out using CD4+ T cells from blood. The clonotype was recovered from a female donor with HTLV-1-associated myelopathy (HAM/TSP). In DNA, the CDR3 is TGTGCCAGCCAGGGGACAGGGGTCTACAATGAGCAGTTCTTC. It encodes CASQGTGVYNEQFF.